This T cell receptor beta chain was retrieved from a study of T cells in localized non-small cell lung cancer. Study-level results: Heterogeneity remains possible, as sequencing covered one tumor region only. Adjacent lung held a median 57 of the top 100 tumor clones. With higher T cell density in blood came longer overall survival.

Between the trimmed V and J ends, which lost 3 bases and 5 bases, there was a span of 11 bases. Germline CDR1 is SGHNT and CDR2 is YENEEA. CDR3 length equals 14 residues. This clone was found a few times. Its antigen is currently unknown. Measured with immunoSEQ multiplex PCR; TCRdb has only the in-frame clones, and not every one. The sample has just under 6,000 clones, around 25% seen once. The sample in question was lung tumor tissue, obtained before any cancer treatment. This chain connects TRBV11-3 to TRBJ1-5; D not certain. The clonotype comes from a female donor over 55 with stage I lung adenocarcinoma. This CDR3 is CASSLEGSDQPQHF. CDR3 DNA sequence: TGTGCCAGCAGCTTGGAAGGGAGCGATCAGCCCCAGCATTTT.